This is a list of T cell receptor beta chains from one sample in a study of blood T cell repertoires in COVID-19. The repertoire was sequenced with immunoSEQ multiplex PCR; TCRdb's copy has only in-frame clones and lacks some. This table has over 200,000 clones, roughly 92% appearing once. The sample consisted of peripheral blood. These receptors were obtained from a man aged 55-75 years with COVID-19, enrolled during active disease. CDR3s include the opening cysteine and the closing phenylalanine or tryptophan. A D gene is named only where the DNA matches it firmly. Clone size is shown for a subset of rows, as once, few, many or a class of expanded clone.

j_call | v_call | d_call | clone_size | cdr3_aa | cdr3_nt
TRBJ2-1 | TRBV2 | TRBD2 | - | CARGLAGYNEQFF | TGTGCCAGAGGACTAGCGGGCTACAATGAGCAGTTCTTC
TRBJ2-1 | TRBV9 | TRBD2 | - | CASSVGLAGANEQFF | TGTGCCAGCAGCGTAGGACTAGCGGGGGCCAATGAGCAGTTCTTC
TRBJ1-2 | TRBV5-1 | TRBD1 | - | CASRPNPGGANYGYTF | TGCGCCAGCAGACCGAACCCAGGGGGAGCGAACTATGGCTACACCTTC
TRBJ2-7 | TRBV21-1 | - | few | CASSNRDRGRLQEGAAPTGEQYF | TGTGCCAGCAGCAACCGGGACAGGGGGCGCCTACAGGAGGGAGCGGCCCCTACGGGAGAGCAGTACTTC
TRBJ1-1 | TRBV10-3 | - | - | CAISETGGTEAFF | TGTGCCATCAGTGAAACGGGGGGCACTGAAGCTTTCTTT
TRBJ1-5 | TRBV4-1 | TRBD1 | - | CASSPGRGRGLRNQPQHF | TGCGCCAGCAGCCCCGGACGGGGAAGGGGGCTAAGAAATCAGCCCCAGCATTTT
TRBJ1-2 | TRBV3-1/TRBV3-2 | - | - | CASSQDVMGGYGYTF | TGTGCCAGCAGCCAAGATGTTATGGGGGGCTATGGCTACACCTTC
TRBJ2-7 | TRBV30 | TRBD2 | - | CAWSSGYAAGVREQYF | TGTGCCTGGAGTTCGGGGTATGCGGCGGGAGTTCGAGAGCAGTACTTC
TRBJ2-2 | TRBV9 | TRBD1 | - | CASTGTGPPSRATGELFF | TGTGCCAGCACCGGGACAGGGCCCCCATCCAGGGCCACCGGGGAGCTGTTTTTT
TRBJ2-7 | TRBV11-2 | - | - | CASSLEQFYEQYF | TGTGCCAGCAGCTTAGAGCAGTTCTACGAGCAGTACTTC
TRBJ1-5 | TRBV6-2/TRBV6-3 | - | - | CASSLLGGGNQPQHF | TGTGCCAGCAGCCTACTCGGCGGCGGCAATCAGCCCCAGCATTTT
TRBJ2-1 | TRBV24-1 | - | - | CATSHPVHSGNEQFF | TGTGCCACCAGTCACCCCGTGCACAGCGGCAATGAGCAGTTCTTC
TRBJ1-3 | TRBV2 | TRBD1 | - | CASIRDRGSGNTIYF | TGTGCCAGCATCCGGGACAGGGGGTCTGGAAACACCATATATTTT
TRBJ2-1 | TRBV11-3 | - | - | CASSLGQYNEQFF | TGTGCCAGCAGCTTAGGGCAGTACAATGAGCAGTTCTTC
TRBJ2-1 | TRBV28 | TRBD2 | - | CASTSGSVYNEQFF | TGTGCCAGCACCAGCGGGAGCGTCTACAATGAGCAGTTCTTC
TRBJ2-7 | TRBV12-3/TRBV12-4 | - | - | CASNRLGGEQYF | TGTGCCAGCAACCGACTGGGGGGCGAGCAGTACTTC